These T cell receptor beta chains were read from a single sample in a study of blood T cell repertoires in COVID-19. Repertoires were generated with immunoSEQ multiplex PCR, while TCRdb's copy carries only in-frame clones and drops some. The sample has around 230,000 clones, 86% seen once; the top ten hold 2.2%. Source material: peripheral blood. These receptors all come from a man aged 25 to 45 who had recovered from COVID-19. Each CDR3 is given with its conserved first and last residue. Each record gives: V gene, J gene, CDR3 protein.

V gene: TRBV14; J gene: TRBJ1-1; CDR3 protein: CASSQEIWGDTEAFF
V gene: TRBV7-7; J gene: TRBJ2-3; CDR3 protein: CASSPERGAPDTQYF
V gene: TRBV5-5; J gene: TRBJ2-1; CDR3 protein: CASSPQSTAGNEQFF
V gene: TRBV27; J gene: TRBJ2-3; CDR3 protein: CASSIREPADTQYF
V gene: TRBV30; J gene: TRBJ2-6; CDR3 protein: CAWSLGPGANVLTF
V gene: TRBV7-2; J gene: TRBJ1-1; CDR3 protein: CASSYVEANTEAFF
V gene: TRBV5-1; J gene: TRBJ2-7; CDR3 protein: CASRVDRGFVHEQYF
V gene: TRBV7-8; J gene: TRBJ1-1; CDR3 protein: CASSLTFGEGFEAFF
V gene: TRBV13; J gene: TRBJ2-3; CDR3 protein: CASSLPSDRVNTQYF
V gene: TRBV5-1; J gene: TRBJ1-4; CDR3 protein: CASSRSDRIAGEKLFF
V gene: TRBV7-8; J gene: TRBJ1-4; CDR3 protein: CASSSINIAGEKLFF
V gene: TRBV11-3; J gene: TRBJ2-2; CDR3 protein: CASSSTLAGGSGELFF
V gene: TRBV6-6; J gene: TRBJ1-2; CDR3 protein: CASRNTGGEANGYTF
V gene: TRBV19; J gene: TRBJ2-1; CDR3 protein: CASTLTSGGANEQFF
V gene: TRBV20-1; J gene: TRBJ1-2; CDR3 protein: CSARAVWGYTF
V gene: TRBV12-5; J gene: TRBJ1-2; CDR3 protein: CASGGDRSRESGYTF
V gene: TRBV5-1; J gene: TRBJ1-2; CDR3 protein: CASSFSGQGGYTF
V gene: TRBV5-4; J gene: TRBJ2-1; CDR3 protein: CASSLLAGGAYNEQFF
V gene: TRBV19; J gene: TRBJ2-7; CDR3 protein: CASSSSQGSEQYF
V gene: TRBV11-2; J gene: TRBJ2-7; CDR3 protein: CASSTGQVPTYEQYF
V gene: TRBV2; J gene: TRBJ2-7; CDR3 protein: CASRSGTLPYEQYF
V gene: TRBV4-1; J gene: TRBJ2-4; CDR3 protein: CASSQGSTAKNIQYF
V gene: TRBV9; J gene: TRBJ2-7; CDR3 protein: CASSVAWQGTYEQYF
V gene: TRBV6-5; J gene: TRBJ1-1; CDR3 protein: CASSSTENTEAFF
V gene: TRBV11-3; J gene: TRBJ2-1; CDR3 protein: CASSTRTGPHEQFF
V gene: TRBV10-3; J gene: TRBJ2-7; CDR3 protein: CAIRSSTETYEQYF
V gene: TRBV15; J gene: TRBJ2-2; CDR3 protein: CATSGWGAGELFF
V gene: TRBV7-6; J gene: TRBJ2-7; CDR3 protein: CASSLARGLAGFFYEQYF
V gene: TRBV29-1; J gene: TRBJ2-2; CDR3 protein: CSARRGANTGELFF
V gene: TRBV5-1; J gene: TRBJ1-4; CDR3 protein: CASSLVTGLNEKLFF
V gene: TRBV19; J gene: TRBJ1-4; CDR3 protein: CASSIRSGEKLFF
V gene: TRBV27; J gene: TRBJ1-2; CDR3 protein: CASSPDPGQGFYGYTF
V gene: TRBV6-4; J gene: TRBJ2-1; CDR3 protein: CASSHTSRRGYNEQFF
V gene: TRBV7-8; J gene: TRBJ1-1; CDR3 protein: CASSLKQGEAFF
V gene: TRBV10-1; J gene: TRBJ2-7; CDR3 protein: CASSETGGPYEQYF
V gene: TRBV2; J gene: TRBJ2-5; CDR3 protein: CASSHIQSQETQYF
V gene: TRBV5-4; J gene: TRBJ2-7; CDR3 protein: CASSSGTGAYEQYF
V gene: TRBV19; J gene: TRBJ1-6; CDR3 protein: CASSIERHYNSPLHF
V gene: TRBV4-2; J gene: TRBJ2-5; CDR3 protein: CASSQPTSGGEETQYF
V gene: TRBV18; J gene: TRBJ2-7; CDR3 protein: CASSPLLAGKYEQYF
V gene: TRBV11-2; J gene: TRBJ1-1; CDR3 protein: CASSSRTGDTEAFF
V gene: TRBV27; J gene: TRBJ1-2; CDR3 protein: CASSDTMSNYGYTF
V gene: TRBV5-1; J gene: TRBJ2-7; CDR3 protein: CASSRNRDTASLYEQYF
V gene: TRBV4-1; J gene: TRBJ1-2; CDR3 protein: CASSQVGTHGYTF
V gene: TRBV11-2; J gene: TRBJ1-3; CDR3 protein: CASSFGTGDYTIYF
V gene: TRBV4-2; J gene: TRBJ2-7; CDR3 protein: CASSQAASGGPEEQYF
V gene: TRBV2; J gene: TRBJ2-5; CDR3 protein: CANGLAGGSETQYF
V gene: TRBV2; J gene: TRBJ1-5; CDR3 protein: CASNAANQPQHF
V gene: TRBV19; J gene: TRBJ2-1; CDR3 protein: CASSLLGGDPEQFF
V gene: TRBV7-9; J gene: TRBJ1-6; CDR3 protein: CASSWWDSYSPLHF
V gene: TRBV5-6; J gene: TRBJ2-7; CDR3 protein: CASSETVSYEQYF
V gene: TRBV3-1/TRBV3-2; J gene: TRBJ2-1; CDR3 protein: CASSQDRGPVQFF